These 26 T cell receptor beta chains were all obtained from the same sample, sequenced in a study of monozygotic twins with cystic fibrosis. Sequencing was performed with immunoSEQ multiplex PCR; in TCRdb, only in-frame clones are kept and a portion is missing. The sample holds tens of thousands of clones, about 96% seen once. Specimen: blood. The receptor source for this set is a girl aged 2-10 years with cystic fibrosis.

The chain joins TRBV6-1 to TRBJ2-1; D unresolved. Between the trimmed V and J ends, which lost 2 bases and 0 bases, there was a span of 8 bases. The germline CDR1 and CDR2 sequences are MNHNS and SASEGT. The CDR3 has 15 amino acids. CDR3 in amino acids: CASSETSSSYNEQFF. CDR3 sequence (DNA): TGTGCCAGCAGTGAAACCTCCAGCTCCTACAATGAGCAGTTCTTC.

The CDR3 is CASSRDSSYNEQFF. The CDR3 DNA reads as TGTGCCAGCAGCAGGGACAGCTCCTACAATGAGCAGTTCTTC. The V and J genes are TRBV7-2 and TRBJ2-1, with 7 bases fitting TRBD1. Germline values: CDR1 SGHTA, CDR2 FQGNSA. V dropped 5 bases and J dropped 0; count of bases not matched to a gene: 1. The CDR3 length is 14 residues.

The V and J genes are TRBV19 and TRBJ1-1; 7 bases fit TRBD1. The germline CDR1 and CDR2 sequences are LNHDA and SQIVND (reference sequence). The trim removed 4 bases at V and 4 bases at J, leaving 6 bases unmatched. This CDR3 has 14 amino acids. The CDR3 sequence: CASSTQGGSTEAFF. The CDR3 DNA reads as TGTGCCAGTAGTACCCAGGGGGGATCCACTGAAGCTTTCTTT.

The chain uses TRBV7-2 and TRBJ2-7; the D call may be TRBD1 or TRBD2 (5 bases each). The CDR3 consists of 16 residues. Germline CDR1 and CDR2: SGHTA and FQGNSA. V was pared by 5 bases and J by 3 bases, with 20 bases between. The CDR3 here is CASSLLGPGASYEQYF. The DNA of the CDR3 is TGTGCCAGCAGCCTCCTCGGTCCCGGGGCCAGCTACGAGCAGTACTTC. Supplemented by reference TRBV7-2 and TRBJ2-7, the full variable domain reads GAGVSQSPSNKVTEKGKDVELRCDPISGHTALYWYRQSLGQGLEFLIYFQGNSAPDKSGLPSDRFSAERTGGSVSTLTIQRTQQEDSAVYLCASSLLGPGASYEQYFGPGTRLTVT.

The gene calls are TRBV6-1 and TRBJ2-3, with 11 bases identical to TRBD2. CDR3 length equals 14 residues. CDR1 and CDR2 (germline): MNHNS, SASEGT. V was clipped by 6 bases and J by 6 bases; unmatched bases: 5. The CDR3 DNA follows: TGTGCCAGCAGACTAGCGGGAGTGGCTGATACGCAGTATTTT. Protein: CASRLAGVADTQYF.

The V call is TRBV19, the J call TRBJ2-5; D is unresolved. CDR3 size: 14 residues. Per the germline V gene, CDR1 is LNHDA and CDR2 is SQIVND (reference sequence). V gave up 0 bases and J gave up 7 bases, with 12 bases separating them. CDR3 sequence: CASSIDAGFGTQYF. For the CDR3, the DNA is TGTGCCAGTAGTATAGATGCCGGTTTCGGGACCCAGTACTTC. Using reference TRBV19 and TRBJ2-5 for the parts outside the CDR3, the full variable domain is DGGITQSPKYLFRKEGQNVTLSCEQNLNHDAMYWYRQDPGQGLRLIYYSQIVNDFQKGDIAEGYSVSREKKESFPLTVTSAQKNPTAFYLCASSIDAGFGTQYFGPGTRLLVL.

This chain joins TRBV6-6 and TRBJ1-5, with 8 nucleotides matching TRBD1. CDR1 and CDR2 from the germline V gene are MNHNY and SVGAGI (reference sequence). This CDR3 is built from 14 residues. V dropped 4 bases and J dropped 7; count of bases not matched to a gene: 6. In DNA, the CDR3 is TGTGCCAGCAGTTTACAGGGGGTGGGGCAGCCCCAGCATTTT. It codes for CASSLQGVGQPQHF.

The rearrangement joins TRBV7-3 to TRBJ1-4; 7 bases are shared with TRBD1. Germline trimming cut 5 bases from V and 7 bases from J; bases unmatched to any gene: 7. Germline loops: CDR1 SGHTA, CDR2 FQGTGA. The CDR3 consists of 14 residues. The CDR3 nucleotides read TGTGCCAGCAGCCAGACAGGGCTCGGTGAAAAACTGTTTTTT. It yields the protein CASSQTGLGEKLFF.

The chain is built from TRBV11-2 and TRBJ2-4, with 8 bases matching TRBD1. The trim removed 6 bases at V and 0 bases at J, leaving 7 bases unmatched. The CDR3 runs to 16 residues. Germline-derived CDR1 and CDR2 are SGHAT and FQNNGV. The CDR3 coding sequence is TGTGCCAGCAGTCACCGGACAGGGCTAGCCAAAAACATTCAGTACTTC. Translated, it gives CASSHRTGLAKNIQYF.

This rearrangement joins TRBV19 to TRBJ2-7; D is possibly TRBD1 (5 bases). In germline, CDR1 is LNHDA, CDR2 SQIVND (reference sequence). This CDR3 contains 13 residues. V dropped 4 bases and J dropped 0 bases, with 7 bases sitting between them. The DNA for the CDR3 is TGTGCCAGTAGTAAACAGGTCTCCTACGAGCAGTACTTC. Its protein product is CASSKQVSYEQYF. Full variable domain (rest looked up from reference TRBV19 and TRBJ2-7): DGGITQSPKYLFRKEGQNVTLSCEQNLNHDAMYWYRQDPGQGLRLIYYSQIVNDFQKGDIAEGYSVSREKKESFPLTVTSAQKNPTAFYLCASSKQVSYEQYFGPGTRLTVT.

This chain connects TRBV5-1 to TRBJ2-3, with D perhaps TRBD1 (6 bases). The CDR3 has 14 residues. Germline CDR1 reads SGHRS; CDR2 reads YFSETQ. V was cut by 4 bases and J by 0 bases, with 9 bases left in between. The CDR3 DNA is TGCGCCAGCAGCCAGGGGTGGAGCACAGATACGCAGTATTTT. Translation: CASSQGWSTDTQYF.

To note about this clone: An end of the junction differs from the germline gene, which may be a read error. The V call is TRBV7-9, the J call TRBJ2-7; 9 nucleotides line up with TRBD2. CDR3 length equals 15 residues. Per germline, CDR1 SEHNR and CDR2 FQNEAQ (reference sequence). CDR3 protein: CASSLAGPGEYEQYF. The CDR3, as DNA: TGTGCCAGCAGCCTAGCGGGACCGGGGGAATACGAGCAGTACTTC.

The chain links TRBV27 to TRBJ2-7; 7 nucleotides line up with TRBD1. V shed 6 bases, J shed 4 bases, and the junction held 6 bases outside the gene matches. This CDR3 region has 13 residues. Germline loops: CDR1 MNHEY, CDR2 SMNVEV (reference sequence). CDR3 region: CASSRDSRYEQYF. Here the CDR3 DNA reads TGTGCCAGCAGCCGGGACAGTAGATACGAGCAGTACTTC.

The chain is built from TRBV27 and TRBJ1-4; D not certain. This CDR3 spans 15 amino acids. The germline V gene has CDR1 MNHEY and CDR2 SMNVEV (reference sequence). With 4 bases removed from V and 0 bases from J, the gap between germline ends came to 9 bases. This CDR3 is CASSSFRTTNEKLFF. CDR3 coding DNA: TGTGCCAGCAGTTCGTTCAGGACAACTAATGAAAAACTGTTTTTT.

The V and J genes are TRBV6-5 and TRBJ2-5; 9 nucleotides agree with TRBD1. Germline CDR1 is MNHEY and CDR2 is SVGAGI. V gave up 5 bases and J gave up 5 bases; unmatched junction bases: 9. The CDR3 sequence is 15 residues long. CDR3 sequence: CASSKGQGLMETQYF. The CDR3 nucleotides are TGTGCCAGCAGTAAGGGACAGGGATTAATGGAGACCCAGTACTTC.

V is TRBV27 and J is TRBJ2-7; D ambiguous. V lost 3 bases and J 2 bases, leaving 2 bases between the germline ends. The CDR3 has 11 amino acids. Germline V gives CDR1 MNHEY, CDR2 SMNVEV (reference sequence). The CDR3 DNA reads as TGTGCCAGCAGTTTCCCCTACGAGCAGTACTTC. This codes for CASSFPYEQYF.

Note on this clone: The germline gene is not matched at one end of the junction; a read error may be the cause. This rearrangement joins TRBV7-7 to TRBJ2-1, with 7 bases aligning to TRBD2. CDR3 size: 15 residues. Germline CDR1 reads SSHAT; CDR2 reads FNYEAQ (reference sequence). The chain's CDR3 is CASSFAGVPYNEQFF. For the CDR3, the DNA is TGTGCTAGCAGCTTCGCGGGAGTGCCCTACAATGAGCAGTTCTTC.

The gene calls are TRBV7-9 and TRBJ2-2; no reliable D call. Per the germline V gene, CDR1 is SEHNR and CDR2 is FQNEAQ (reference sequence). V gave up 3 bases and J gave up 6 bases, with 5 bases separating them. CDR3 length equals 12 residues. CDR3 nucleotides: TGTGCCAGCAGCTTGGTGCCCGGGGAGCTGTTTTTT. It translates to CASSLVPGELFF.

V and J are TRBV4-1 and TRBJ2-5, with 12 bases fitting TRBD2. The ends lost 0 bases at V and 5 bases at J; junction bases unmatched: 4. Germline V lookup: CDR1 MGHRA, CDR2 YSYEKL. The CDR3 runs to 16 residues. The CDR3 is CASSQEASGRAETQYF. The CDR3 DNA sequence: TGCGCCAGCAGCCAAGAGGCTAGCGGGAGGGCGGAGACCCAGTACTTC.

This chain connects TRBV14 to TRBJ2-5, with a possible D match to TRBD2 (6 bases). Looked up from germline, CDR1 is SGHDN and CDR2 is FVKESK. The CDR3 runs 14 residues. Trimming took off 4 bases at V and 4 bases at J, with 13 bases between the two ends. The CDR3 is CASSPTWGGETQYF. In DNA, the CDR3 is TGTGCCAGCAGCCCGACATGGGGAGGAGAGACCCAGTACTTC.

This clone occurred once. The chain combines TRBV19 with TRBJ2-7, with D hard to call. The germline CDR1 and CDR2 sequences are LNHDA and SQIVND (reference sequence). V was trimmed by 4 bases and J by 3 bases, leaving 19 bases between them. CDR3 size: 16 residues. The CDR3 protein is CASSSPPGHGIYEQYF. The CDR3 region has the DNA TGTGCCAGTAGTAGTCCGCCTGGCCATGGAATCTACGAGCAGTACTTC. Full variable domain (rest looked up from reference TRBV19 and TRBJ2-7): DGGITQSPKYLFRKEGQNVTLSCEQNLNHDAMYWYRQDPGQGLRLIYYSQIVNDFQKGDIAEGYSVSREKKESFPLTVTSAQKNPTAFYLCASSSPPGHGIYEQYFGPGTRLTVT.

The chain joins TRBV29-1 to TRBJ2-7; tentative D call: TRBD1 (5 bases). The CDR3 covers 11 residues. CDR1 and CDR2 from the germline V gene are SQVTM and ANQGSEA. Trimming took off 4 bases at V and 4 bases at J, with 8 bases between the two ends. The CDR3 protein is CSVGGAYEQYF. The CDR3 DNA is TGCAGCGTTGGGGGCGCGTACGAGCAGTACTTC.

CDR3 sequence (DNA): TGCGCCAGCAGTGATGGGGAGGGAAGAACTGAAGCTTTCTTT. Translation gives CASSDGEGRTEAFF. This chain connects TRBV10-1 to TRBJ1-1; D is uncertain. From germline, CDR1 is WNHNN and CDR2 SYGVQD (reference sequence). V was trimmed by 3 bases and J by 5 bases, leaving 13 bases between them. The CDR3 consists of 14 residues.

This chain joins TRBV28 and TRBJ2-5; D is possibly TRBD2 (5 bases). Germline CDR1 and CDR2: MDHEN and SYDVKM. The CDR3 length is 12 residues. V was cut by 9 bases and J by 5 bases, with 13 bases left in between. The CDR3: CASGGLRETQYF. CDR3 DNA: TGTGCCAGTGGCGGACTTAGGGAGACCCAGTACTTC.

The genes are TRBV6-6 and TRBJ2-5; D remains ambiguous. CDR3 length equals 10 residues. The V and J ends lost 8 bases and 4 bases respectively, with 5 bases between them. Germline CDR1 and CDR2: MNHNY and SVGAGI (reference sequence). CDR3 sequence reads: CASGVETQYF. In nucleotides, the CDR3 is TGTGCCAGCGGGGTAGAGACCCAGTACTTC.

This clone was counted once. The CDR3 sequence: CASSQIGQVMNTEAFF. CDR3 DNA: TGTGCCAGCTCACAAATCGGACAGGTCATGAACACTGAAGCTTTCTTT. J is TRBJ1-1 and V is TRBV18; 7 nucleotides agree with TRBD1. The CDR3 has 16 residues. Germline CDR1 reads KGHSH; CDR2 reads LQKENI. Trimming took 4 bases from V and 0 from J; bases not matched to a gene: 8.